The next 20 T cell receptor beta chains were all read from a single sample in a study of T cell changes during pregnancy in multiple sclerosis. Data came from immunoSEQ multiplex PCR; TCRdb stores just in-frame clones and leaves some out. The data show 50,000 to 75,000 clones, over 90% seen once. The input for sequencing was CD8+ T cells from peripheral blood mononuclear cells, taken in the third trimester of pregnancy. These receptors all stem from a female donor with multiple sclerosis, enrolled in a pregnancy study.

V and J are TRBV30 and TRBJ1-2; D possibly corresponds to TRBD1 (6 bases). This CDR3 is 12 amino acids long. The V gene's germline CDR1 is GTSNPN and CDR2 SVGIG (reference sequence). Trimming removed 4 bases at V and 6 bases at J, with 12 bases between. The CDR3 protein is CAWTGTSDGYTF. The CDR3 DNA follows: TGTGCCTGGACCGGGACATCGGATGGCTACACCTTC.

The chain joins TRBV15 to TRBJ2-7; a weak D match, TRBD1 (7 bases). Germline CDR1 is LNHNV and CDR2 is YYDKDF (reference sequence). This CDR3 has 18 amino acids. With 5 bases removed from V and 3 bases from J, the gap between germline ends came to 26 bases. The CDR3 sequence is CATSPEGGGPGQSYEQYF. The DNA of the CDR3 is TGTGCCACCAGCCCGGAGGGAGGAGGTCCGGGACAGAGCTACGAGCAGTACTTC.

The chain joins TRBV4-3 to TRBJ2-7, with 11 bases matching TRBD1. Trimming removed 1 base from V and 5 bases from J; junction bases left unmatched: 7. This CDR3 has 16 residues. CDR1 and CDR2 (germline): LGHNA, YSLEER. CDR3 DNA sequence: TGCGCCAGCAGCCAAGCGGACAGGGGGCTATTGGACGAGCAGTACTTC. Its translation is CASSQADRGLLDEQYF.

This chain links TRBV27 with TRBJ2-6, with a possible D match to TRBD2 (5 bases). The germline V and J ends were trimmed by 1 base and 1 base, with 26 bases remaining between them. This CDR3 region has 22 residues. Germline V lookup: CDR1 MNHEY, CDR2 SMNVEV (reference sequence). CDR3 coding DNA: TGTGCCAGCAGTTTATACCCCCCAGCTATGGAGGTCGTCGTTTCTGGGGCCAACGTCCTGACTTTC. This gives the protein CASSLYPPAMEVVVSGANVLTF.

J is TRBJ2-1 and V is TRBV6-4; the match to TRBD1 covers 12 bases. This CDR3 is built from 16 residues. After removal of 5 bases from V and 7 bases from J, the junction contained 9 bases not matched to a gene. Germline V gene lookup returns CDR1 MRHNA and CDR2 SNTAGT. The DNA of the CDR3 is TGTGCCAGCAGTCCCGGGACAGGGGGCCCTTTGAATGAGCAGTTCTTC. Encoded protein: CASSPGTGGPLNEQFF.

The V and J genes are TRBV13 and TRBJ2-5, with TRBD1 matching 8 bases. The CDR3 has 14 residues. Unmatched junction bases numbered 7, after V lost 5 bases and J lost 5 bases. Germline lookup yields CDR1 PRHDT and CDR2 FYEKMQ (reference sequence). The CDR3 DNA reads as TGTGCCAGCAGCCCCTGGACAGGGAGGGAGACCCAGTACTTC. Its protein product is CASSPWTGRETQYF.

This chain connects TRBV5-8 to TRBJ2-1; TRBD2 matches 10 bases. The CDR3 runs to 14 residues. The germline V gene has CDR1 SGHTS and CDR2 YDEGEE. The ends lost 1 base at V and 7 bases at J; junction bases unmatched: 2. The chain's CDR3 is CASSLTSGINEQFF. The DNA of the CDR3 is TGTGCCAGCAGCTTGACTAGCGGGATTAATGAGCAGTTCTTC.

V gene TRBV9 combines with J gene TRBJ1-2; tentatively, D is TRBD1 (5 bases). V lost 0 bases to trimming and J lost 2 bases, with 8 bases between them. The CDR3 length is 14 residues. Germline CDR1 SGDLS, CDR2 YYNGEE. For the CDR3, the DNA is TGTGCCAGCAGCGTAGGGAGACAGAACTATGGCTACACCTTC. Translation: CASSVGRQNYGYTF.

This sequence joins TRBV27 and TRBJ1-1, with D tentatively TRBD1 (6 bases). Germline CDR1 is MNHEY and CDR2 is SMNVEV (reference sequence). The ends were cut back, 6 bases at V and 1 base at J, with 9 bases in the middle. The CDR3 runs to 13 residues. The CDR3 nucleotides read TGTGCCAGCAGCCAACAGGGGAACACTGAAGCTTTCTTT. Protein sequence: CASSQQGNTEAFF.

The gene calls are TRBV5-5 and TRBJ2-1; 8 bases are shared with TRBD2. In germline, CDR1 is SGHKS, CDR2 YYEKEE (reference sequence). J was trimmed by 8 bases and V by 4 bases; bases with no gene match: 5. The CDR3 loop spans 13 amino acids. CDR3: CASSVDGRDEQFF. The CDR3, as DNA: TGTGCCAGCAGCGTGGACGGGAGGGATGAGCAGTTCTTC.

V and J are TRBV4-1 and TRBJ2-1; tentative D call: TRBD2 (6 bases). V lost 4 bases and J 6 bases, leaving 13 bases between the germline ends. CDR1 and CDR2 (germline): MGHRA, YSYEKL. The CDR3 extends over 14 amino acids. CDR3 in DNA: TGCGCCAGCAGCCCCGAAGCGGGTACCAATGAGCAGTTCTTC. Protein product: CASSPEAGTNEQFF.

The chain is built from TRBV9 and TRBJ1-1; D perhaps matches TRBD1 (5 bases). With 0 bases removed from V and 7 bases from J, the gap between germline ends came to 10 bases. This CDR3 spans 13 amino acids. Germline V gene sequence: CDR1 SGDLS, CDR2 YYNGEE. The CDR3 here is CASSVGGRGEAFF. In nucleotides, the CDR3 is TGTGCCAGCAGCGTAGGGGGAAGGGGTGAAGCTTTCTTT. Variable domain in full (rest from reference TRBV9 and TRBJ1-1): DSGVTQTPKHLITATGQRVTLRCSPRSGDLSVYWYQQSLDQGLQFLIQYYNGEERAKGNILERFSAQQFPDLHSELNLSSLELGDSALYFCASSVGGRGEAFFGQGTRLTVV.

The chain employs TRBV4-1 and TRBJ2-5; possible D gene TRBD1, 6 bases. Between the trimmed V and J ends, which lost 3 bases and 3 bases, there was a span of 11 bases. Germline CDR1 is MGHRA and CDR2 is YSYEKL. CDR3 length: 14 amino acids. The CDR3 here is CASSHRDTEETQYF. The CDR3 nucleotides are TGCGCCAGCAGCCACCGGGACACAGAAGAGACCCAGTACTTC.

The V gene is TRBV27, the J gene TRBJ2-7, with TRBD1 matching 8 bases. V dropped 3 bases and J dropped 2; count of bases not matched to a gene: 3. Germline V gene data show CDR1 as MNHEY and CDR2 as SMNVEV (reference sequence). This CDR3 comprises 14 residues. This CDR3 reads CASSFGQGTYEQYF. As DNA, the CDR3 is TGTGCCAGCAGTTTCGGACAGGGAACCTACGAGCAGTACTTC.

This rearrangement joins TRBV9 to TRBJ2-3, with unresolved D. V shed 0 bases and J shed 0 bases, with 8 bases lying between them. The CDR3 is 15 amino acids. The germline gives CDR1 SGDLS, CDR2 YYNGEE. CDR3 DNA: TGTGCCAGCAGCGTAGGTTCGCAGAGCACAGATACGCAGTATTTT. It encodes CASSVGSQSTDTQYF.

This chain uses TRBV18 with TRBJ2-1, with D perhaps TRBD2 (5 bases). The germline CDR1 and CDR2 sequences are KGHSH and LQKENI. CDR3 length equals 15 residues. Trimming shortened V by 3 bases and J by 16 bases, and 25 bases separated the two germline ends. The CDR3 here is CASSPSRAGVSPPFF. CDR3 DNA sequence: TGTGCCAGCTCACCCTCACGGGCCGGGGTTAGCCCACCCTTCTTC.

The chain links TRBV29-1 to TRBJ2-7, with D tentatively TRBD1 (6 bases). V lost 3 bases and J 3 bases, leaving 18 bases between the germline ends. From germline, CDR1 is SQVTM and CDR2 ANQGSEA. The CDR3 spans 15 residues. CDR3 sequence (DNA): TGCAGCGTTGAGTTCATGGGGGACAAATTCTACGAGCAGTACTTC. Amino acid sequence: CSVEFMGDKFYEQYF.

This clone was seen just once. Here the CDR3 reads CASSSGFRNTEAFF. The DNA of the CDR3 is TGTGCCAGCAGTTCAGGGTTTCGGAACACTGAAGCTTTCTTT. The rearrangement links TRBV28 to TRBJ1-1, with D possibly matching TRBD1 (5 bases). This CDR3 has 14 amino acids. Germline V gives CDR1 MDHEN, CDR2 SYDVKM. The ends were cut back, 4 bases at V and 1 base at J, with 10 bases in the middle.

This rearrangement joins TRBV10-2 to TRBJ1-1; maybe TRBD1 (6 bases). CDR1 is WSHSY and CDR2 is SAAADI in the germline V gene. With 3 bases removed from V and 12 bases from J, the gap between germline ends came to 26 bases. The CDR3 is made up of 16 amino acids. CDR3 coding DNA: TGCGCCAGCAGTGACTTTGATGACGAACAGGGCCCCGGGACTTTCTTT. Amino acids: CASSDFDDEQGPGTFF.

The CDR3, as DNA: TGCGCCAGCAGCTTAAACACAGGGGGTAACTATGGCTACACCTTC. It encodes CASSLNTGGNYGYTF. The chain recombines TRBV5-1 with TRBJ1-2; 8 nucleotides match TRBD1. The CDR3 totals 15 residues. J was trimmed by 1 base and V by 2 bases; bases with no gene match: 4. Germline CDR1 is SGHRS and CDR2 is YFSETQ.